Following are 18 T cell receptor beta chains from one sample sequenced in a study of T cell responses to AZD1222 COVID-19 vaccine (dated by TCRdb to about 2021). The library was prepared using the immunoSEQ multiplex PCR assay. Drawn from immuneACCESS, this table holds only the in-frame rearrangements with V and J called that TCRdb kept. Clones are partly lost; checked studies trace under half to an unresolved V gene and leave the rest unexplained. For this sample there are about 120,000 clones; about 89% appear just once. Over 8.5% of the sample rests with the top ten. The label giving this sample's time point can be read as: baseline before first vaccination. Taken with the paper, the label for treatment or condition translates to: meningococcal conjugate vaccine given as trial control. Here the sequenced sample was peripheral blood, taken on day 0 of MenACWY control vaccination. The receptor set was obtained from an adult in good health.

This clone was observed once. The CDR3 is CASSVTGDSGQPQHF. CDR3 nucleotide sequence: TGTGCCAGCAGCGTAACCGGGGATAGCGGTCAGCCCCAGCATTTT. This chain connects TRBV9 to TRBJ1-5, with D unresolved. The CDR3 is 15 residues long. Germline-derived CDR1 and CDR2 are SGDLS and YYNGEE. Trimming took off 1 base at V and 6 bases at J, with 14 bases between the two ends.

The chain couples TRBV7-6 to TRBJ1-6; 9 positions agree with TRBD1. V lost 2 bases to trimming and J lost 10 bases; unmatched junction nucleotides: 12. Germline V lookup: CDR1 SGHVS, CDR2 FNYEAQ. This CDR3 has 17 amino acids. Written as DNA, the CDR3 is TGTGCCAGCAGCTTATCCCCGCCGGGACAGGGACGGTCACCCCTCCACTTT. It encodes CASSLSPPGQGRSPLHF.

This clone was seen a few times. The chain uses TRBV28 and TRBJ1-5; D gene unclear. The V gene lost 2 bases and the J gene lost 0 bases, with 14 bases spanning the gap. Germline loops: CDR1 MDHEN, CDR2 SYDVKM. The CDR3 covers 17 residues. The CDR3 loop reads CASSLPPRVRSNQPQHF. DNA for the CDR3: TGTGCCAGCAGTTTACCTCCCCGCGTCCGTAGCAATCAGCCCCAGCATTTT.

The V and J genes are TRBV27 and TRBJ1-1; D may be TRBD1 (5 bases). Trimming cost V 3 bases and J 10 bases, with 12 bases left between them. Per germline, CDR1 MNHEY and CDR2 SMNVEV (reference sequence). This CDR3 has 12 amino acids. This CDR3 reads CASSFWQGVAFF. CDR3 DNA: TGTGCCAGCAGTTTCTGGCAGGGCGTAGCTTTCTTT.

The chain couples TRBV4-1 to TRBJ1-2, with D hard to call. Germline assignment: CDR1 MGHRA and CDR2 YSYEKL. CDR3 size: 15 residues. Deletions cut 0 bases from V and 2 bases from J, with 10 bases between. The CDR3 bases are TGCGCCAGCAGCCAAGATGACAAGTTAAACTATGGCTACACCTTC. Amino acid sequence: CASSQDDKLNYGYTF.

The chain employs TRBV6-5 and TRBJ2-7; D is possibly TRBD2 (6 bases). CDR1 is MNHEY and CDR2 is SVGAGI in the germline V gene. The CDR3 is made up of 16 amino acids. Deletions cut 2 bases from V and 0 bases from J, with 14 bases between. The DNA for the CDR3 is TGTGCCAGCAGTTACCACCGGACTACGAGCTCCTACGAGCAGTACTTC. Translation: CASSYHRTTSSYEQYF.

This chain joins TRBV27 and TRBJ2-7; tentative D call: TRBD2 (6 bases). CDR3 length equals 18 residues. V lost 5 bases and J lost 0, with 23 bases in between. Germline V gene sequence: CDR1 MNHEY, CDR2 SMNVEV (reference sequence). The CDR3 bases are TGTGCCAGCAGTCGATATGGGGTCGGAGGGAAAAACTCCTACGAGCAGTACTTC. This translates into CASSRYGVGGKNSYEQYF.

This rearrangement joins TRBV27 to TRBJ2-7; possible D gene TRBD2, 6 bases. This CDR3 contains 9 residues. Per the germline V gene, CDR1 is MNHEY and CDR2 is SMNVEV (reference sequence). The CDR3 here is CVREDEQYF. Written as DNA, the CDR3 is TGTGTAAGGGAGGACGAGCAGTACTTC.

The chain couples TRBV20-1 to TRBJ2-1; D uncertain. Trimming left V 4 bases short and J 5 bases short, with 3 bases between. CDR1 is DFQATT and CDR2 is SNEGSKA in the germline V gene (reference sequence). This CDR3 region has 10 residues. For the CDR3, the DNA is TGCAGTGCTACTAACAATGAGCAGTTCTTC. Encoded protein: CSATNNEQFF.

The chain recombines TRBV5-6 with TRBJ1-6, with 9 bases matching TRBD1. The junction had 10 bases not matched to a gene; V was cut back by 2 bases and J by 7 bases. CDR1 is SGHDT and CDR2 is YYEEEE in the germline V gene. The CDR3 has 17 amino acids. CDR3 region: CASSFFYGGTGNSPLHF. The CDR3 DNA follows: TGTGCCAGCAGCTTTTTTTACGGAGGGACAGGGAATTCACCCCTCCACTTT.

On this clone: A far larger clone is a single base away, which makes a read error likely. The chain joins TRBV5-4 to TRBJ1-1, with D unclear. CDR1 and CDR2 (germline): SGHNT, YYREEE (reference sequence). The CDR3 length is 11 residues. V lost 4 bases, J lost 5 bases, and 6 bases lay in between. CDR3 bases: TGTGCCAGCAGCCTGGGGACTGAAGCTTTCTTT. Translating gives CASSLGTEAFF.

This clone was picked up a small number of times. This chain connects TRBV4-3 to TRBJ2-6; D gene uncertain. Trimming cost V 0 bases and J 0 bases, with 6 bases left between them. The CDR3 is made up of 16 amino acids. CDR1 is LGHNA, CDR2 YSLEER, per germline. The CDR3 DNA is TGCGCCAGCAGCCAAGACTACGGCTCTGGGGCCAACGTCCTGACTTTC. This codes for CASSQDYGSGANVLTF.

The chain uses TRBV6-5 and TRBJ1-4; D unclear. The CDR3 covers 15 residues. Trimming cost V 8 bases and J 0 bases, with 13 bases left between them. The germline gives CDR1 MNHEY, CDR2 SVGAGI. The CDR3 DNA reads TGTGCCAGCGGAAATACAGAGGCAACTAATGAAAAACTGTTTTTT. Translating gives CASGNTEATNEKLFF.

This clone has only a few counts. The chain is built from TRBV6-6 and TRBJ2-2; 12 positions match TRBD1. The CDR3 extends over 16 amino acids. Trimming removed 6 bases from V and 7 bases from J; junction bases left unmatched: 9. The germline gives CDR1 MNHNY, CDR2 SVGAGI (reference sequence). CDR3 in amino acids: CASRPPGQGAVGELFF. The CDR3 nucleotides are TGTGCCAGCAGGCCCCCGGGACAGGGGGCCGTCGGGGAGCTGTTTTTT.

This chain joins TRBV7-9 and TRBJ1-4; 9 nucleotides align to TRBD1. The CDR3 is made up of 17 amino acids. With 3 bases clipped from V and 0 bases from J, the junction kept 5 bases outside the gene matches. The V gene's germline CDR1 is SEHNR and CDR2 FQNEAQ (reference sequence). The chain's CDR3 is CASSFPRQGATNEKLFF. CDR3 coding DNA: TGTGCCAGCAGCTTTCCTCGACAGGGGGCAACTAATGAAAAACTGTTTTTT.

The rearrangement uses TRBV10-3 and TRBJ2-3, with D perhaps TRBD2 (6 bases). Germline V CDR1 and CDR2: ENHRY, SYGVKD. The CDR3 extends over 14 amino acids. V was clipped by 6 bases and J by 12 bases, with 22 bases between them. DNA for the CDR3: TGTGCCATCAGCGACGGAACCTCGGGGGACGTACAGTATTTT. Residues: CAISDGTSGDVQYF.

The rearrangement links TRBV3-1 (or the pseudogene TRBV3-2) to TRBJ2-5; TRBD2 matches at 10 bases. V lost 0 bases and J lost 3; bases outside the gene matches: 19. In germline, CDR1 is LGHDT, CDR2 YNNKEL (reference sequence). There are 21 residues in the CDR3. CDR3 residues: CASSQDSAMGLAGVLKETQYF. In DNA, the CDR3 is TGTGCCAGCAGCCAAGACTCTGCAATGGGGCTAGCGGGAGTTTTGAAAGAGACCCAGTACTTC.

The chain is built from TRBV6-1 and TRBJ1-3, with unresolved D. Germline values: CDR1 MNHNS, CDR2 SASEGT. V was pared by 1 base and J by 5 bases, with 15 bases between. The CDR3 runs to 16 residues. As DNA, the CDR3 is TGTGCCAGCAGTGAAGGAACCAGATTGCTAAGAAACACCATATATTTT. Translated, it gives CASSEGTRLLRNTIYF.